This T cell receptor (beta chain) was profiled in a study of blood T cell repertoires in COVID-19. Clones were read by immunoSEQ multiplex PCR, and TCRdb kept only the in-frame ones, dropping some. The sample records roughly 190,000 clones, about 85% being singletons. This receptor was obtained from a man in his fifties or sixties with active or convalescent COVID-19. The sample was peripheral blood.

The CDR3 bases are TGTGCCAGCAGCCAACTAGCGGGGGCCTCCACAGATACGCAGTATTTT. Translating gives CASSQLAGASTDTQYF. The rearrangement joins TRBV3-1 (or the pseudogene TRBV3-2) to TRBJ2-3, with 10 bases matching TRBD2. The ends lost 2 bases at V and 2 bases at J; junction bases unmatched: 4. The CDR3 loop spans 16 amino acids. Germline-derived CDR1 and CDR2 are LGHDT and YNNKEL (reference sequence).